This T cell receptor beta chain was found in a study of CD8 T cells in ankylosing spondylitis. Each TCR beta library was made by quantitative 5'-RACE that incorporated molecular barcodes. One entry per CDR3 protein, called by TCRdb with MiXCR from the 5' RACE reads. The table records roughly 700,000 distinct CDR3 sequences, around a fifth of them present only once. Germline-derived CDR1 and CDR2 are SQVTM and ANQGSEA. The V segment lost 6 bases and the J segment 3 bases; nucleotides outside the gene matches: 7. This CDR3 region has 14 residues. This clonotype appeared a few times. Its antigen is not known. General observations from the study: In peripheral blood, disease-linked CD8+ clones occurred at relatively low frequencies. What seemed typical of ankylosing spondylitis blood was a TCR beta motif built from several highly homologous variants. The study looked at matched synovial fluid samples from ankylosing spondylitis patients. Disease-linked clones were reported to be significantly enriched there.

Sequenced material: blood, either unsorted or a sorted T cell fraction (not recorded which). This clonotype was sampled from a male donor with ankylosing spondylitis. The chain joins TRBV29-1 to TRBJ2-7; 11 nucleotides line up with TRBD2. The CDR3, as DNA: TGCAGCGTGGGAGTGGGGACTAGCGGCTACGAGCAGTACTTC. Translating it yields CSVGVGTSGYEQYF.